This T cell receptor beta chain was sequenced in a study of cytomegalovirus exposure and HLA in healthy donors. On the study more broadly: Most donors, 70% to 85% of around 400 genotyped, fell in the Caucasian-associated ancestry cluster.

CDR3 length equals 14 residues. Trimming took 3 bases from V and 3 from J; bases not matched to a gene: 5. The germline CDR1 and CDR2 sequences are LNHDA and SQIVND (reference sequence). A note on this clone: No antigen is known for it.

Use of 60 Vbeta and 13 Jbeta primers characterized the PCR. Sequenced by immunoSEQ multiplex PCR; TCRdb stores in-frame clones only, minus some. The sample records some 160,000 clones, roughly 80% being singletons. General study points: For most subjects, TCR beta sequences were reported to predict HLA-A and HLA-B alleles with accuracy. Immune exposure data for these donors was limited to CMV serostatus. Association of 16,951 TCR beta sequences with HLA alleles was found at 0.05 false discovery rate in a later analysis.

The sequenced sample was PBMCs. J is TRBJ2-7 and V is TRBV19; TRBD2 matches 7 bases. The TCR comes from a boy younger than 10 in good health and CMV-seronegative. The CDR3 protein is CASSMGRGNYEQYF. CDR3 nucleotide sequence: TGTGCCAGTAGTATGGGGCGGGGGAACTACGAGCAGTACTTC. The full variable domain, completed using reference TRBV19 and TRBJ2-7, is DGGITQSPKYLFRKEGQNVTLSCEQNLNHDAMYWYRQDPGQGLRLIYYSQIVNDFQKGDIAEGYSVSREKKESFPLTVTSAQKNPTAFYLCASSMGRGNYEQYFGPGTRLTVT.